The entry below gives a single TCR beta chain sequence along with its context. Antigen: not known. This sample is part of a study of T cells in Graves' hyperthyroidism and ophthalmopathy. General study results and limits: The model forecast ophthalmopathy, anticipating it by a median 6.5 months before onset. Among clonotypes expanded in thyroid above 0.001, most were also found in blood.

Germline values: CDR1 LNHDA, CDR2 SQIVND (reference sequence). V gave up 6 bases and J gave up 0 bases, with 9 bases separating them. The CDR3 sequence is 14 residues long. Using RNA transcripts as the source, TCR beta CDR3 regions were amplified. The HTBI primer set served for first-round RT-PCR of the TCR CDR3. MiXCR, run by TCRdb on the multiplex PCR reads, gives a single entry per CDR3 protein. The table has more than 550,000 distinct CDR3 sequences, over 15% seen once. Thyroid ultrasound, orbital computed tomography, clinical symptoms, and serum thyroxine and TRAb underpinned diagnoses. A sample of blood taken at first hyperthyroidism diagnosis preceded any ophthalmopathy symptoms.

Source material: blood. V and J are TRBV19 and TRBJ1-3; D not certain. The clonotype originates from a woman between 50 and 59 years old with Graves' hyperthyroidism that later progressed to Graves' ophthalmopathy. The CDR3 coding sequence is TGTGCCAGTAGCATGGTTATCTCTGGAAACACCATATATTTT. Residues: CASSMVISGNTIYF. Drawing the rest from reference TRBV19 and TRBJ1-3, the complete variable domain is DGGITQSPKYLFRKEGQNVTLSCEQNLNHDAMYWYRQDPGQGLRLIYYSQIVNDFQKGDIAEGYSVSREKKESFPLTVTSAQKNPTAFYLCASSMVISGNTIYFGEGSWLTVV.